This entry features one T cell receptor beta chain sequence. Its cognate antigen has yet to be identified. It has no much larger one-base neighbor in the sample; base qualities were not kept. This entry belongs to a study of blood T cell repertoires in COVID-19 (dated by TCRdb to 2019 to 2021). Regarding the complete study: Samples from collaborators originated in the United States, Italy and Spain and spanned both the acute and convalescent phases of COVID-19. The material from the prospective study consisted of cDNA or gDNA derived from T cells, B-cell-depleted T cells, or PBMCs. Deeply sampled blood TCRbeta repertoires from subjects exposed to, actively infected with, or recovered from COVID-19 were included in the dataset. A freely available public database, intended as a resource for researchers studying the immune response to SARS-CoV-2, is where the repertoires were released. Samples came from the ongoing ImmuneRACE study (first 160 participants) plus 1,254 subjects from 6 global collaborators. A de-identified subject ID, COVID-19 status, age in years and sex were almost always included in the sample metadata. HLA class I and class II types, where available, came from metadata supplied by the sample provider rather than from assay-based typing. Broader findings and caveats from the paper: Clinical and demographic metadata were provided uncurated, with the amount varying by source and participant.

From the germline V gene (reference sequence), CDR1 is GTSNPN and CDR2 is SVGIG. The CDR3 spans 11 residues, from the cysteine through the phenylalanine. Just CDR3 DNA is preserved here, 33 bases in frame from base 1. V is cut by 0 bases and J by 11 bases, and the space between the germline ends is 8 bases. In the prospective study, participants were roughly 18 to 89 years old, resided in about 25 geographic areas of the United States, and were enrolled through a virtual design. In the prospective study, cohorts were assigned on the basis of participant-reported clinical history obtained from a screening survey and a study questionnaire. ImmuneRACE Cohort 3 recovered participants were defined by two consecutive negative NP/OP PCR tests, healthcare professional clearance, or symptom resolution. Mobile phlebotomists in the prospective study collected whole blood, serum and a nasopharyngeal or oropharyngeal swab from every participant. Participants in the prospective study had the option to provide additional blood draws and questionnaires over an approximately two-month period. Prospective study blood samples were shipped either frozen or at room temperature before DNA extraction.

TCRbeta CDR3 regions were amplified from genomic DNA by means of the immunoSEQ Assay, a bias-controlled multiplex PCR. The original pipeline was this. The number of nucleated cells in each sample was estimated from the amplification of reference gene primers within the assay. To quantify the absolute abundance of each unique TCRbeta CDR3 rearrangement, sequence reads were collapsed and filtered. Productive Simpson clonality was computed per sample as the square root of Simpson's diversity index over productive rearrangements. TCRdb stores this immuneACCESS table with in-frame sequences only. Part of the clones is absent; in the studies checked, under half of the shortfall reflects unresolved V genes, and no reason is known for the rest. That table gives V, J and clone size, and the DNA gave D and trimming. The sample data list hundreds of thousands of clones, and roughly nine tenths of these were observed just once. The ten biggest clones cover around 2.5% of the sample.

Sequencing was done on a sample of PBMCs or T cells enriched from blood (not recorded which). The rearranged chain carries TRBV30 and TRBJ1-5; TRBD1 is a weak D gene call, 5 bases matching. The clonotype was recovered from a man between 60 and 70 years old who had recovered from COVID-19. The CDR3 sequence is CAWSVSGSQHF. The sequenced DNA: TGTGCCTGGAGTGTCTCAGGGTCCCAGCATTTT.